Each of the 16 T cell receptor beta chains below was sequenced from the same sample in a study of shared clonotypes between healthy human individuals. The table came from immunoSEQ multiplex PCR; TCRdb's copy has only in-frame clones and leaves some out. The repertoire consists of about 1 million clones, with 75% occurring once and the leading ten covering approximately 1.5%. Sequenced material: memory CD4+ T cells sorted from blood. Subset meaning: CD45RA-negative fraction. These receptors were collected from a young man in good health.

The gene calls are TRBV18 and TRBJ2-4, with a weak D call TRBD1 (5 bases). Germline V gene data show CDR1 as KGHSH and CDR2 as LQKENI. The CDR3 has 18 amino acids. V was trimmed by 0 bases and J by 0 bases, leaving 15 bases between them. The CDR3 bases are TGTGCCAGCTCACCACCGGATTCAGGGTTCCTAGCCAAAAACATTCAGTACTTC. Translated, it gives CASSPPDSGFLAKNIQYF.

The gene calls are TRBV4-3 and TRBJ2-1, with TRBD2 identical over 8 bases. The germline gives CDR1 LGHNA, CDR2 YSLEER. This CDR3 is built from 15 residues. Trimming removed 0 bases from V and 8 bases from J; junction bases left unmatched: 6. CDR3 in DNA: TGCGCCAGCAGCCAAGACGGGACTAGTATGTATGAGCAGTTCTTC. Translation: CASSQDGTSMYEQFF.

The chain carries TRBV28 and TRBJ1-2; 8 bases map to TRBD1. With 3 bases clipped from V and 6 bases from J, the junction kept 3 bases outside the gene matches. The length of the CDR3 is 13 residues. Per the germline V gene, CDR1 is MDHEN and CDR2 is SYDVKM. Here the CDR3 reads CASSFRTGNGYTF. In DNA, the CDR3 is TGTGCCAGCAGTTTTAGGACAGGGAATGGCTACACCTTC.

The chain combines TRBV6-6 with TRBJ1-6, with a possible D match to TRBD1 (6 bases). This CDR3 comprises 15 residues. Deletions cut 2 bases from V and 5 bases from J, with 10 bases between. Germline lookup yields CDR1 MNHNY and CDR2 SVGAGI (reference sequence). The CDR3 reads CASSYGGADNSPLHF. CDR3 coding DNA: TGTGCCAGCAGTTACGGGGGCGCGGATAATTCACCCCTCCACTTT.

This rearrangement joins TRBV4-2 to TRBJ2-3; possibly TRBD1 for D (5 bases). V lost 1 base, J lost 7 bases, and 9 bases lay in between. CDR1 and CDR2 from the germline V gene are LGHNA and YNFKEQ. The CDR3 extends over 13 amino acids. The CDR3 DNA reads as TGTGCCAGCAGCCAAGGGGGCGACAATACGCAGTATTTT. It is translated as CASSQGGDNTQYF.

Here the CDR3 reads CASSPGGLAALTDSYNEQFF. Written as DNA, the CDR3 is TGTGCCAGCAGCCCAGGAGGCCTAGCGGCATTGACGGACTCCTACAATGAGCAGTTCTTC. V and J are TRBV5-8 and TRBJ2-1, with 7 bases that match TRBD2. V lost 4 bases to trimming and J lost 0 bases; unmatched junction nucleotides: 19. The CDR3 consists of 20 residues. Germline loops: CDR1 SGHTS, CDR2 YDEGEE. The full variable domain, completed using reference TRBV5-8 and TRBJ2-1, is EAGVTQSPTHLIKTRGQQATLRCSPISGHTSVYWYQQALGLGLQFLLWYDEGEERNRGNFPPRFSGRQFPNYSSELNVNALELEDSALYLCASSPGGLAALTDSYNEQFFGPGTRLTVL.

There are a few counts of this clone. A much more abundant neighbour one base away suggests this may be a read error. The same CDR3 arises from other DNA sequences in this sample as well. The V call is TRBV19, the J call TRBJ2-2; D remains ambiguous. The V end was cut by 5 bases, the J end by 1 base, with 2 bases between. Germline CDR1 LNHDA, CDR2 SQIVND (reference sequence). This CDR3 is built from 12 residues. The CDR3 here is CASSGNTGELFF. The CDR3 nucleotides are TGTGCCAGTAGTGGGAACACCGGGGAGCTGTTTTTT.

J is TRBJ2-1 and V is TRBV5-4; 8 bases align to TRBD2. The CDR3 spans 16 residues. Per the germline V gene, CDR1 is SGHNT and CDR2 is YYREEE (reference sequence). V shed 4 bases and J 7 bases; nucleotides not matched to a gene: 13. The CDR3 region is CASSPPRSGGGNEQFF. The CDR3 DNA is TGTGCCAGCAGCCCGCCCCGGAGCGGGGGAGGAAATGAGCAGTTCTTC. The variable domain in full, with the rest retrieved from reference TRBV5-4 and TRBJ2-1, is ETGVTQSPTHLIKTRGQQVTLRCSSQSGHNTVSWYQQALGQGPQFIFQYYREEENGRGNFPPRFSGLQFPNYSSELNVNALELDDSALYLCASSPPRSGGGNEQFFGPGTRLTVL.

Concerning this clone: This sample also contains other DNA sequences that code for the same CDR3. The J gene is TRBJ2-5, the V gene TRBV5-1; maybe TRBD2 (5 bases). This CDR3 region has 13 residues. The germline V and J ends were trimmed by 5 bases and 2 bases, with 10 bases remaining between them. CDR1 and CDR2 (germline): SGHRS, YFSETQ. CDR3 amino acids: CASSRGYQETQYF. Here the CDR3 DNA reads TGCGCCAGCAGTCGCGGGTATCAAGAGACCCAGTACTTC.

The rearrangement links TRBV5-5 to TRBJ2-7, with D unclear. Per the germline V gene, CDR1 is SGHKS and CDR2 is YYEKEE (reference sequence). The V gene lost 1 base and the J gene lost 4 bases, with 9 bases spanning the gap. The CDR3 totals 13 residues. CDR3 in amino acids: CASSLFGSYEQYF. Here the CDR3 DNA reads TGTGCCAGCAGCTTGTTTGGATCATACGAGCAGTACTTC.

The V gene is TRBV6-6, the J gene TRBJ2-5; 8 positions match TRBD1. Germline CDR1 reads MNHNY; CDR2 reads SVGAGI (reference sequence). The CDR3 has 14 amino acids. The trim removed 4 bases at V and 4 bases at J, leaving 5 bases unmatched. The CDR3 DNA reads as TGTGCCAGCAGTTCGGCAGGGGGCTTAGAGACCCAGTACTTC. Amino acids: CASSSAGGLETQYF.

This clone has just a few counts. The V and J genes are TRBV7-2 and TRBJ2-3, with D perhaps being TRBD1 or TRBD2 (5 bases each). The germline V gene encodes CDR1 SGHTA and CDR2 FQGNSA. Trimming pared 5 bases from V and 5 bases from J, leaving 17 bases between. There are 15 residues in the CDR3. The CDR3 loop reads CASSQQGVRGDTQYF. CDR3 DNA sequence: TGTGCCAGCAGCCAGCAAGGGGTACGGGGAGATACGCAGTATTTT.

V usage is TRBV19 and J usage is TRBJ1-5; 7 bases are a match to TRBD1. The CDR3 runs 15 residues. Germline CDR1 and CDR2: LNHDA and SQIVND (reference sequence). The junction had 11 bases not matched to a gene; V was cut back by 7 bases and J by 5 bases. The CDR3 bases are TGTGCCAGTAAACCCCCGGCAGGGGGTCATCAGCCCCAGCATTTT. Encoded protein: CASKPPAGGHQPQHF.

V and J are TRBV7-9 and TRBJ2-2, with 8 bases fitting TRBD1. The CDR3 extends over 15 amino acids. Germline CDR1 and CDR2: SEHNR and FQNEAQ (reference sequence). With V trimmed by 6 bases and J by 1 base, 4 bases remained unmatched. In nucleotides, the CDR3 is TGTGCCAGCAGTTACGGACAGGGGAACACCGGGGAGCTGTTTTTT. This sequence encodes CASSYGQGNTGELFF.

This clone was counted a few times. This is likely an artifact of a read error, given a far larger clone one base away. This chain links TRBV11-3 with TRBJ2-2; D may be TRBD2 (5 bases). The V gene lost 2 bases and the J gene lost 7 bases, with 5 bases spanning the gap. This CDR3 comprises 12 residues. CDR1 is SGHNT, CDR2 YENEEA, per germline. In DNA, the CDR3 is TGTGCCAGCAGCTTAACTAGCGGGGAGCTGTTTTTT. It specifies CASSLTSGELFF.

CDR3 nucleotides: TGCGCCAGCAGCCAAGACCCGGACAGGGGCCAGCCCCAGCATTTT. Protein: CASSQDPDRGQPQHF. The rearrangement links TRBV4-1 to TRBJ1-5, with 9 bases that match TRBD1. Germline assignment: CDR1 MGHRA and CDR2 YSYEKL. V dropped 0 bases and J dropped 7; count of bases not matched to a gene: 4. The CDR3 extends over 15 amino acids.